This T cell receptor beta chain is drawn from a study of CD8+ T cells in alopecia areata. Looking at the study overall: It was oral tofacitinib, at 5 to 10 mg twice daily, that treated patients received. Study observations and caveats: Higher clonality and more expanded CD8+ clones appeared in lesional than normal scalp. Sharing of TCRs across patients appeared less clear than in mice, possibly for HLA-related reasons.

Peripheral blood, together with lesional scalp punch biopsies, was collected from alopecia areata patients. Notes on this clone: Its antigen is unknown.

CDR3 length: 14 residues. Trimming shortened V by 0 bases and J by 7 bases, and 12 bases separated the two germline ends. Germline V gene sequence: CDR1 SGHAT, CDR2 FQNNGV. cDNA serving as the sequencing template came from extracted, reverse transcribed RNA. Clones were read by immunoSEQ multiplex PCR, and TCRdb kept only the in-frame ones, dropping some. The repertoire has 100,000 to 150,000 clones, around 49% of them found once; the top ten carry approximately 19%. The chain recombines TRBV11-2 with TRBJ1-1; maybe TRBD1 (5 bases). Here the sequenced sample was CD8+ T cells sorted from blood, taken at week 0. The clonotype originates from a human donor with alopecia areata. This CDR3 is CASSLDLGRGEAFF. For the CDR3, the DNA is TGTGCCAGCAGCTTAGATCTGGGGAGGGGTGAAGCTTTCTTT. Full variable domain (outside the CDR3, taken from reference TRBV11-2 and TRBJ1-1): EAGVAQSPRYKIIEKRQSVAFWCNPISGHATLYWYQQILGQGPKLLIQFQNNGVVDDSQLPKDRFSAERLKGVDSTLKIQPAKLEDSAVYLCASSLDLGRGEAFFGQGTRLTVV.